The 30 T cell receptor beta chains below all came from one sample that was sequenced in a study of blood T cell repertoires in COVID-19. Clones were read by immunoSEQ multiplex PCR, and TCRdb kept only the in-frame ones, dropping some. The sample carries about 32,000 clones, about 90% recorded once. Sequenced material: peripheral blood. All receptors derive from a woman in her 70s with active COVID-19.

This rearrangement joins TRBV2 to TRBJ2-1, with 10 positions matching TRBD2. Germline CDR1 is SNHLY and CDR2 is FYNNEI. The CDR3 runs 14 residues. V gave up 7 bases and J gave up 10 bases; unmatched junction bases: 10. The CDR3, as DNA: TGTGCCAGCACCCAACAGCGGGGGGGCGGAGAGCAGTTCTTC. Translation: CASTQQRGGGEQFF.

Here the CDR3 reads CASSPSGGHGDTQYF. CDR3 DNA sequence: TGTGCCAGCTCCCCCAGCGGGGGGCATGGAGATACGCAGTATTTT. V is TRBV6-5 and J is TRBJ2-3; 9 nucleotides align to TRBD2. Germline CDR1 reads MNHEY; CDR2 reads SVGAGI. This CDR3 region has 15 residues. Losses at the gene ends were 8 bases for V and 5 bases for J; bases not matched to a gene: 11.

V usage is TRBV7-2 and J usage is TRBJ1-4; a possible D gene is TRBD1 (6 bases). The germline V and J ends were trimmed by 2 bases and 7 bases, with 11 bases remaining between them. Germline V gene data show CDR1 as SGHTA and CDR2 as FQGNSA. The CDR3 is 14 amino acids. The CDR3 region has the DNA TGTGCCAGCAGCTTACTGCAGGGGAGTGAAAAACTGTTTTTT. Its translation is CASSLLQGSEKLFF.

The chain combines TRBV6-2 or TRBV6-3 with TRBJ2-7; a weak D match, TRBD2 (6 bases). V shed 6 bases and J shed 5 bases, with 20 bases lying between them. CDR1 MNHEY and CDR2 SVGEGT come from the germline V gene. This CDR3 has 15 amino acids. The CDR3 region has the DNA TGTGCCAGCAGCAGTCGGGACTTAAAGGTTAACGAGCAGTACTTC. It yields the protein CASSSRDLKVNEQYF.

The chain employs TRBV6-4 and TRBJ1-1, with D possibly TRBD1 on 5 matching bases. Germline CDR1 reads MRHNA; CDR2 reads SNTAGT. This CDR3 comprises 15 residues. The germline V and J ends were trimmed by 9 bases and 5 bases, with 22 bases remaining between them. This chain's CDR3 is CARMDMGSRYTEAFF. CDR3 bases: TGTGCCAGAATGGACATGGGTAGTCGGTATACTGAAGCTTTCTTT.

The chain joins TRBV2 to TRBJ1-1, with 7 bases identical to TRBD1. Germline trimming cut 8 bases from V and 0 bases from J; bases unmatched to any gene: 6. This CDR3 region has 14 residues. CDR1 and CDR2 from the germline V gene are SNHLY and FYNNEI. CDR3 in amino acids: CASAYRGLNTEAFF. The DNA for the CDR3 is TGTGCCAGCGCATACAGGGGATTGAACACTGAAGCTTTCTTT.

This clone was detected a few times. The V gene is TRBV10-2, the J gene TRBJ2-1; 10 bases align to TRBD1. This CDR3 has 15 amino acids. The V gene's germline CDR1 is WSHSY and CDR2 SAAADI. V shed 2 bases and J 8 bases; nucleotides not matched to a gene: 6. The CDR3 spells CASSEIGTGVDEQFF. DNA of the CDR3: TGCGCCAGCAGTGAGATTGGGACAGGGGTGGATGAGCAGTTCTTC.

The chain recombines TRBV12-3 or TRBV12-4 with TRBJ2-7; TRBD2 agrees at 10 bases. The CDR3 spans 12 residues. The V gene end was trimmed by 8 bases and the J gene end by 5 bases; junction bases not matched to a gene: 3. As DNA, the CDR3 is TGTGCCAGCGCCAGCGGGGGGGACGAGCAGTACTTC. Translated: CASASGGDEQYF.

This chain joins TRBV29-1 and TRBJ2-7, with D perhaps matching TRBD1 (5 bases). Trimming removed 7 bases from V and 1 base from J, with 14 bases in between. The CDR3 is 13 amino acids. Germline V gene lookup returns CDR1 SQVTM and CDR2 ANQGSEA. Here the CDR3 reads CSAKGLGSYEQYF. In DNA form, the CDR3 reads TGCAGCGCCAAGGGGCTGGGGTCCTACGAGCAGTACTTC.

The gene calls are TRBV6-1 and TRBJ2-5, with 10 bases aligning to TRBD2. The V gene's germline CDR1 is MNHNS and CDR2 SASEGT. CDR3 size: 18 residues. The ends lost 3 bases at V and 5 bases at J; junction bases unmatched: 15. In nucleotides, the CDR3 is TGTGCCAGCAGTGAGGCCTCCTTCGCTAGCGGGGGAGGGGAGACCCAGTACTTC. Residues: CASSEASFASGGGETQYF.

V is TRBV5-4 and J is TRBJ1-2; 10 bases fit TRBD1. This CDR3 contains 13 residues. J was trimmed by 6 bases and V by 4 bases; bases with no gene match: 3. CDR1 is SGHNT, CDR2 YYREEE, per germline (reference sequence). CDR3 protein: CASSTGTGDGYTF. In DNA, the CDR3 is TGTGCCAGCAGCACCGGGACAGGGGATGGCTACACCTTC.

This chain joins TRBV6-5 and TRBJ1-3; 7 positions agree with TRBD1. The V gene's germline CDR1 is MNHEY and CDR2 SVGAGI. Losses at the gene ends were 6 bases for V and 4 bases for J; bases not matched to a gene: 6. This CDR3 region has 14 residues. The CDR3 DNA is TGTGCCAGCAGGTTATCAGGGGGAGGAAACACCATATATTTT. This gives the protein CASRLSGGGNTIYF.

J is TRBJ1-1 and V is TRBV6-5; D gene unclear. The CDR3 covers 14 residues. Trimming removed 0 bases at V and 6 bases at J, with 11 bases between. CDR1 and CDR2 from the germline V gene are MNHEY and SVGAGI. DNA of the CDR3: TGTGCCAGCAGTTACTCGAGGGTTAGGGCTGAAGCTTTCTTT. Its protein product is CASSYSRVRAEAFF.

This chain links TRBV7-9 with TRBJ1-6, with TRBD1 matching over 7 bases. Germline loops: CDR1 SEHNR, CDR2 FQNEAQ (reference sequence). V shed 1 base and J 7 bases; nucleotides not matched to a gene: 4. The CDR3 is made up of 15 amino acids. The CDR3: CASSLDRGINSPLHF. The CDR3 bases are TGTGCCAGCAGCTTAGACAGGGGAATCAATTCACCCCTCCACTTT.

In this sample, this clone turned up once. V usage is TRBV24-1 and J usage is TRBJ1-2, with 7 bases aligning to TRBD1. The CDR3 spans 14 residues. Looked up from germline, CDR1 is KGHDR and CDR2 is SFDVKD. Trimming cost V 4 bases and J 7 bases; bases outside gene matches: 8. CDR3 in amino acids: CATSDADRFGGYTF. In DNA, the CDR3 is TGTGCCACCAGTGACGCGGACAGGTTTGGTGGCTACACCTTC.

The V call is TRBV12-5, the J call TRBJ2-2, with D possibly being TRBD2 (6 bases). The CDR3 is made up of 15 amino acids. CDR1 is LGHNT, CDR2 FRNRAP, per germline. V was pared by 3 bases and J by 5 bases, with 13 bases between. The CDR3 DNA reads TGTGCTAGTGGTTTATCTCCCCGGGGGACCGGGGAGCTGTTTTTT. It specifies CASGLSPRGTGELFF. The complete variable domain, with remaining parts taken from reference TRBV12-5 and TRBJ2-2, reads DARVTQTPRHKVTEMGQEVTMRCQPILGHNTVFWYRQTMMQGLELLAYFRNRAPLDDSGMPKDRFSAEMPDATLATLKIQPSEPRDSAVYFCASGLSPRGTGELFFGEGSRLTVL.

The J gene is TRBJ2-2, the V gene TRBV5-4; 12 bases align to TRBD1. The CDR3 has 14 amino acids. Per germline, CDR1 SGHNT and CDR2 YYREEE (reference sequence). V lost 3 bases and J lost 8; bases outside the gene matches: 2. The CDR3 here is CASSWGQGAGELFF. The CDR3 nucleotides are TGTGCCAGCAGCTGGGGACAGGGGGCAGGGGAGCTGTTTTTT.

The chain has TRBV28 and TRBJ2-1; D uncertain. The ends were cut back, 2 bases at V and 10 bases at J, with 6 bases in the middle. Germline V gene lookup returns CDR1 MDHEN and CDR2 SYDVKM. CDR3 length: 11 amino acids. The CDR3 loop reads CASSLPREQFF. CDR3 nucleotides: TGTGCCAGCAGTTTACCGAGGGAGCAGTTCTTC.

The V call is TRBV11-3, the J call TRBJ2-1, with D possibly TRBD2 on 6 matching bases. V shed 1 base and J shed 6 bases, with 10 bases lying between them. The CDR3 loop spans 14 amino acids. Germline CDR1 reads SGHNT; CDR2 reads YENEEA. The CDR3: CASSLVRGGNEQFF. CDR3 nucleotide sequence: TGTGCCAGCAGCTTAGTCCGGGGAGGCAATGAGCAGTTCTTC.

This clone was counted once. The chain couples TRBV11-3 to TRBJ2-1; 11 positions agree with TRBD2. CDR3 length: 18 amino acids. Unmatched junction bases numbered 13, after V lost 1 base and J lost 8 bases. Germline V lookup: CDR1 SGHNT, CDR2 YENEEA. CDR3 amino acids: CASSLVVRLAGGPHEQFF. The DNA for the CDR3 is TGTGCCAGCAGCTTAGTTGTTCGGCTAGCGGGGGGTCCCCATGAGCAGTTCTTC.

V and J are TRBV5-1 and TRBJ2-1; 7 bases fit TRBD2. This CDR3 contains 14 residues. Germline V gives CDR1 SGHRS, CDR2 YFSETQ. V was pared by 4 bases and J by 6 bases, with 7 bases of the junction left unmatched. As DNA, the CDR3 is TGCGCCAGCAGCACGCCAGCGGGGACCAATGAGCAGTTCTTC. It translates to CASSTPAGTNEQFF.

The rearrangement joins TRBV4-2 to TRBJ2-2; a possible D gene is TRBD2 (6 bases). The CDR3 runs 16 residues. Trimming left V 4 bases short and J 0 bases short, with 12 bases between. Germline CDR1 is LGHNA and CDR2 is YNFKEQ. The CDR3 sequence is CASSLFSGANTGELFF. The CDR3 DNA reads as TGTGCCAGCAGCCTTTTTTCGGGGGCGAACACCGGGGAGCTGTTTTTT.

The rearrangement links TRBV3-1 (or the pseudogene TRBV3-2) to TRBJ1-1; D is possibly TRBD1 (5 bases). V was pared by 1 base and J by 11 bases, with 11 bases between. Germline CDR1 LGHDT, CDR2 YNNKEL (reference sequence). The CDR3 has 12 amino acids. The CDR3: CASSQGTTRAFF. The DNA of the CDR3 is TGTGCCAGCAGCCAAGGGACAACGAGGGCTTTCTTT.

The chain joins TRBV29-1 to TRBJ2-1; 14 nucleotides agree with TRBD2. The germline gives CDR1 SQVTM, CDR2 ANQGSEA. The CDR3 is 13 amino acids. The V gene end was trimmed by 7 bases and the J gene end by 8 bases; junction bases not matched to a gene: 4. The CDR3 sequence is CSAPGLAGDEQFF. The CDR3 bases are TGCAGCGCCCCGGGACTAGCGGGGGATGAGCAGTTCTTC.

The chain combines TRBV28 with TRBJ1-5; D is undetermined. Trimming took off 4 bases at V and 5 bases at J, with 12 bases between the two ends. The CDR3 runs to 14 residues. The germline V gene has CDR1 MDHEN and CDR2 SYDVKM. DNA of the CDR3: TGTGCCAGCAGTTCCTTTTCACAGTATCAGCCCCAGCATTTT. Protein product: CASSSFSQYQPQHF.

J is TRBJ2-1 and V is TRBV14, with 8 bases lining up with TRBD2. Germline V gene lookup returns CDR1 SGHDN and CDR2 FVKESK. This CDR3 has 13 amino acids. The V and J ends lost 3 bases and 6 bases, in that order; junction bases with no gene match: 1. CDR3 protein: CASSQGLGNEQFF. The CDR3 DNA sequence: TGTGCCAGCAGCCAGGGACTAGGCAATGAGCAGTTCTTC.

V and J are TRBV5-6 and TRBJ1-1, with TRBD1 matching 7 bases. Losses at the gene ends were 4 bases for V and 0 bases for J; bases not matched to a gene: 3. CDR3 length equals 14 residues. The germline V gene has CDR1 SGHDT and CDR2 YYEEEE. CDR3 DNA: TGTGCCAGCAGCCGCAGGGGGATGAACACTGAAGCTTTCTTT. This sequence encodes CASSRRGMNTEAFF.

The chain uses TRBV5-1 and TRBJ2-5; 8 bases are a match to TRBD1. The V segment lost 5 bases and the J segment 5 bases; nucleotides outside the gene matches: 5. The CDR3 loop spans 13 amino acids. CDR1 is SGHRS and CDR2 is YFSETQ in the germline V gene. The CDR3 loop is CASSYTGGETQYF. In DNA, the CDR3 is TGCGCCAGCAGTTATACAGGGGGGGAGACCCAGTACTTC. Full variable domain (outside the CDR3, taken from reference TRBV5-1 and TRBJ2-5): KAGVTQTPRYLIKTRGQQVTLSCSPISGHRSVSWYQQTPGQGLQFLFEYFSETQRNKGNFPGRFSGRQFSNSRSEMNVSTLELGDSALYLCASSYTGGETQYFGPGTRLLVL.

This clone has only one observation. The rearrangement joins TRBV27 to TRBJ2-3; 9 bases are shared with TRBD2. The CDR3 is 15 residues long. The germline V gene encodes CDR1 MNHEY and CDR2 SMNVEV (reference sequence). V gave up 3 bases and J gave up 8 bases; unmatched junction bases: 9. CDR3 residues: CASSLGLAAASTQYF. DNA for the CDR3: TGTGCCAGCAGTTTGGGACTAGCTGCTGCCTCTACGCAGTATTTT.

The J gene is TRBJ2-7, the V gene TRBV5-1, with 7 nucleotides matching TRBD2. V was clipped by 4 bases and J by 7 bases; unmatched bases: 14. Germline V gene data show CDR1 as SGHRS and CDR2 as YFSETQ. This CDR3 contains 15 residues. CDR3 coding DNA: TGCGCCAGCAGCCAAACGACGAGTTCCGGGGGGGAGCAGTACTTC. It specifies CASSQTTSSGGEQYF.